This is a list of T cell receptor beta chains from one sample in a study of cytomegalovirus exposure and HLA in healthy donors. Profiling relied on immunoSEQ multiplex PCR, and the TCRdb table lists in-frame clones only, not all of them. The profile shows about 100,000 clones, roughly 79% of them singletons. Sequencing was performed on PBMCs. The origin of the receptors is a woman aged 40 to 50 in good health and CMV-seronegative. Each CDR3 is given with its conserved first and last residue.

TRBJ1-2,13,TRBV7-2,CASSLGGFYGYTF
TRBJ1-1,15,TRBV4-1,CASSQAGISNTEAFF
TRBJ2-5,15,TRBV7-7,CASSPWDTPGETQYF
TRBJ2-1,13,TRBV7-8,CASSFGLAGEQFF
TRBJ2-5,15,TRBV7-9,CASSFRDRDQETQYF
TRBJ2-5,13,TRBV30,CAWSATSVQTQYF
TRBJ1-4,14,TRBV27,CASSPGTGVGKLFF
TRBJ2-5,12,TRBV7-2,CASSQYQETQYF
TRBJ1-3,13,TRBV7-6,CASSPHTRNTIYF
TRBJ2-1,17,TRBV5-6,CASSFPPSGGVYNEQFF
TRBJ1-1,13,TRBV7-9,CSSRREGATEAFF
TRBJ1-2,16,TRBV4-1,CASSQDRGPSHYGYTF
TRBJ2-2,15,TRBV6-1,CASSEWDYSTGELFF
TRBJ2-1,17,TRBV7-3,CASSLSPGHSPYNEQFF
TRBJ2-7,13,TRBV7-9,CASSPGHNYEQYF
TRBJ2-1,15,TRBV18,CASSPGLVSYNEQFF
TRBJ2-5,14,TRBV5-5,CASSFFASPETQYF
TRBJ2-7,15,TRBV9,CASSPTGTHSYEQYF
TRBJ2-1,17,TRBV7-2,CASSPTLGLAGGGEQFF
TRBJ2-7,13,TRBV23-1,CASSQSPVGGQYF
TRBJ1-4,14,TRBV2,CASRVRGSNEKLFF
TRBJ2-1,18,TRBV28,CASSSPSPSGGWGNEQFF
TRBJ2-1,14,TRBV19,CASRAGTSYNEQFF
TRBJ2-2,14,TRBV7-9,CASSPQQSAGELFF
TRBJ2-2,14,TRBV6-6,CASSRQGGSGELFF
TRBJ2-2,16,TRBV2,CASRTRSRGSTGELFF
TRBJ1-1,13,TRBV5-5,CASSATGNTEAFF
TRBJ1-2,14,TRBV7-9,CSSRPGTGDYGYTF
TRBJ2-7,14,TRBV5-4,CASSGRMEGSEQYF
TRBJ2-2,14,TRBV6-1,CASTGLRITGELFF
TRBJ2-7,17,TRBV11-2,CASRAYYQGRNSYEQYF